This T cell receptor (beta chain) was captured by sequencing in a study of cytomegalovirus exposure and HLA in healthy donors. The PCR was carried out with 60 Vbeta primers and 13 Jbeta primers. Measured with immunoSEQ multiplex PCR; TCRdb has only the in-frame clones, and not every one. This table holds some 99,000 clones, about 80% found once. Comments on this clone: Its antigen remains unidentified.

Trimming took off 5 bases at V and 8 bases at J, with 19 bases between the two ends. Germline lookup yields CDR1 SGHTA and CDR2 FQGNSA. This CDR3 is 16 amino acids long. Study-level points and caveats: In a later analysis, at a false discovery rate of 0.05, about 15,000 TCR beta sequences were associated with HLA alleles. A later analysis showed TCR association rates differing by HLA locus, peaking at DRB1 and lowest at HLA-C.

The sequencing input was PBMCs. This receptor was identified in a middle-aged man in good health and CMV-seronegative. The chain joins TRBV7-2 to TRBJ1-6; D uncertain. The CDR3 nucleotides read TGTGCCAGCAGCGCATTAAGGACCCCGGGATATTCACCCCTCCACTTT. Translated, it gives CASSALRTPGYSPLHF.